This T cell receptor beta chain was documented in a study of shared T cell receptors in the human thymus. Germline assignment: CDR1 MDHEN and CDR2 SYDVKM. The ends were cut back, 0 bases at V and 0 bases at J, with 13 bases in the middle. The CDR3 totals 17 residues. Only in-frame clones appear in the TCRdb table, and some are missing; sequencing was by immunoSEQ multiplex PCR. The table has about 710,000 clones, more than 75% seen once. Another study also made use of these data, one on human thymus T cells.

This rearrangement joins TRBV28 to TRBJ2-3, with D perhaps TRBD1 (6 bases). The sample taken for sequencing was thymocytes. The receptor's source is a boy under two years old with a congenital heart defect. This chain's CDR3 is CASSLWEWTVSTDTQYF. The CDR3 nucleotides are TGTGCCAGCAGTTTATGGGAATGGACAGTTAGCACAGATACGCAGTATTTT.